This entry lists 22 T cell receptor beta chains sequenced from one sample in a study of CD8 T cells in Susac syndrome. With random hexamers, reverse transcription was performed on about 0.5 to 1 ug of RNA. In TCRdb, the immunoSEQ multiplex PCR reads were re-called with MiXCR into one record per CDR3 protein. This table holds 300,000 to 350,000 distinct CDR3 sequences, 92% found once. The sequenced sample was CD4+ T cells from PBMCs. Every receptor here comes from a human donor with multiple sclerosis.

This rearrangement joins TRBV11-3 to TRBJ2-5; TRBD1 or TRBD2 may be the D gene (5 bases each). This CDR3 is built from 16 residues. Germline values: CDR1 SGHNT, CDR2 YENEEA. Trimming stripped 1 base from V and 4 bases from J, with 16 bases between. As DNA, the CDR3 is TGTGCCAGCAGCTTAGGACCGGGGCGCGGCGGAGAGACCCAGTACTTC. Its translation is CASSLGPGRGGETQYF.

The V gene is TRBV5-1, the J gene TRBJ2-7, with 7 nucleotides matching TRBD1. CDR3 size: 15 residues. The V segment lost 2 bases and the J segment 3 bases; nucleotides outside the gene matches: 8. Germline-derived CDR1 and CDR2 are SGHRS and YFSETQ. CDR3 in DNA: TGCGCCAGCAGCTTCGGGACAGTTCCCTTCTACGAGCAGTACTTC. This sequence encodes CASSFGTVPFYEQYF.

The V gene is TRBV30, the J gene TRBJ1-6; no firm D call. Germline V lookup: CDR1 GTSNPN, CDR2 SVGIG (reference sequence). The CDR3 has 16 residues. The V end lost 0 bases, the J end lost 10 bases, and 19 bases lay between the germline ends. The CDR3 spells CAWSVQRRPSGSPLHF. In DNA form, the CDR3 reads TGTGCCTGGAGTGTACAGAGAAGGCCGTCGGGGTCACCCCTCCACTTT.

This clonotype is a singleton in its sample. The V gene is TRBV11-3, the J gene TRBJ2-4; D is undetermined. Germline V lookup: CDR1 SGHNT, CDR2 YENEEA. Trimming stripped 0 bases from V and 2 bases from J, with 14 bases between. There are 17 residues in the CDR3. CDR3 nucleotide sequence: TGTGCCAGCAGCTTAGATTTAAACCCCCTAACCAAAAACATTCAGTACTTC. Its protein product is CASSLDLNPLTKNIQYF.

The chain is built from TRBV5-1 and TRBJ2-7; D is possibly TRBD2 (5 bases). There are 14 residues in the CDR3. Germline assignment: CDR1 SGHRS and CDR2 YFSETQ. V shed 4 bases and J shed 5 bases, with 16 bases lying between them. The CDR3 protein is CASSLLEGIDEQYF. DNA for the CDR3: TGCGCCAGCAGCCTGTTAGAGGGTATCGACGAGCAGTACTTC.

The chain carries TRBV9 and TRBJ1-2; D ambiguous. The CDR3 sequence is 14 residues long. Trimming took 4 bases from V and 9 from J, leaving 19 bases between them. The germline gives CDR1 SGDLS, CDR2 YYNGEE. The CDR3 protein is CASSPAIQLWSYTF. The CDR3 coding sequence is TGTGCCAGCAGCCCTGCAATTCAACTATGGAGCTACACCTTC.

The CDR3 spells CASSPTGADTEAFF. DNA of the CDR3: TGTGCCAGCAGCCCAACCGGGGCCGACACTGAAGCTTTCTTT. This rearrangement joins TRBV6-1 to TRBJ1-1; TRBD1 is a possible D gene (5 bases). The CDR3 totals 14 residues. Trimming took 6 bases from V and 3 from J, leaving 14 bases between them. Germline CDR1 is MNHNS and CDR2 is SASEGT.

This chain connects TRBV12-3 or TRBV12-4 to TRBJ1-1, with a weak D call TRBD1 (6 bases). The CDR3 extends over 13 amino acids. Trimming pared 5 bases from V and 6 bases from J, leaving 13 bases between. The CDR3 loop reads CASSKQGTPEAFF. DNA for the CDR3: TGTGCCAGCAGTAAACAGGGAACGCCTGAAGCTTTCTTT.

This clonotype was observed a few times. The J gene is TRBJ2-1, the V gene TRBV11-3, with D perhaps TRBD1 or TRBD2 (5 bases each). V was clipped by 1 base and J by 5 bases, with 9 bases between them. CDR3 size: 14 residues. Germline loops: CDR1 SGHNT, CDR2 YENEEA. CDR3 nucleotide sequence: TGTGCCAGCAGCTTAGCAGGGAGCGACAATGAGCAGTTCTTC. Residues: CASSLAGSDNEQFF.

This chain uses TRBV20-1 with TRBJ1-2; D not certain. CDR3 length: 13 amino acids. Germline V gene data show CDR1 as DFQATT and CDR2 as SNEGSKA (reference sequence). V was trimmed by 4 bases and J by 8 bases, leaving 17 bases between them. The CDR3 sequence is CSAKMEGYRGYTF. CDR3 in DNA: TGCAGTGCTAAGATGGAGGGATATCGGGGCTACACCTTC.

The chain uses TRBV20-1 and TRBJ1-2; no clear D gene. Looked up from germline, CDR1 is DFQATT and CDR2 is SNEGSKA (reference sequence). The CDR3 length is 13 residues. V lost 4 bases, J lost 0 bases, and 9 bases lay in between. The CDR3 DNA sequence: TGCAGTGCTACCAATCCGGCTAACTATGGCTACACCTTC. Translating it yields CSATNPANYGYTF.

V and J are TRBV6-2 or TRBV6-3 and TRBJ1-2; D unclear. V was cut by 2 bases and J by 8 bases, with 6 bases left in between. CDR3 size: 11 residues. Germline V gene lookup returns CDR1 MNHEY and CDR2 SVGEGT. CDR3: CASSYGPGYTF. CDR3 nucleotides: TGTGCCAGCAGTTACGGACCGGGCTACACCTTC.

This chain uses TRBV6-1 with TRBJ2-7; D possibly matches TRBD1 or TRBD2 (6 bases each). Trimming shortened V by 6 bases and J by 0 bases, and 18 bases separated the two germline ends. Germline CDR1 and CDR2: MNHNS and SASEGT. This CDR3 region has 16 residues. CDR3 coding DNA: TGTGCCAGCAGAAAGCGCGGGACACCAGTCTCCTACGAGCAGTACTTC. This encodes CASRKRGTPVSYEQYF.

CDR3 loop: CASSQSGRGRGYEQYF. In nucleotides, the CDR3 is TGCGCCAGCAGTCAATCGGGCAGGGGAAGGGGCTACGAGCAGTACTTC. The gene calls are TRBV23-1 and TRBJ2-7, with D possibly matching TRBD1 (6 bases). TRBV23-1 belongs to the ORF category, with a function that is uncertain. Trimming left V 0 bases short and J 3 bases short, with 15 bases between. CDR3 length equals 16 residues.

V gene TRBV30 combines with J gene TRBJ2-5; D is unresolved. In germline, CDR1 is GTSNPN, CDR2 SVGIG (reference sequence). CDR3 length: 10 residues. Trimming pared 2 bases from V and 5 bases from J, leaving 3 bases between. The CDR3 loop reads CAWSLETQYF. The CDR3 region has the DNA TGTGCCTGGAGTCTGGAGACCCAGTACTTC.

The chain joins TRBV7-3 to TRBJ1-1, with a weak D call TRBD1 (5 bases). With 0 bases removed from V and 1 base from J, the gap between germline ends came to 9 bases. Germline CDR1 and CDR2: SGHTA and FQGTGA. The CDR3 runs 15 residues. CDR3 nucleotide sequence: TGTGCCAGCAGCTTAACTATCGACAGGAACACTGAAGCTTTCTTT. Amino acids: CASSLTIDRNTEAFF.

This chain links TRBV20-1 with TRBJ1-1; TRBD1 aligns across 9 bases. This CDR3 comprises 15 residues. V lost 5 bases to trimming and J lost 7 bases; unmatched junction nucleotides: 14. Germline V gene lookup returns CDR1 DFQATT and CDR2 SNEGSKA (reference sequence). This chain's CDR3 is CSAGERTGVYSEAFF. In DNA form, the CDR3 reads TGCAGTGCTGGGGAAAGGACAGGGGTATATAGTGAAGCTTTCTTT.

The chain joins TRBV9 to TRBJ1-2; D is possibly TRBD1 (6 bases). There are 17 residues in the CDR3. The germline gives CDR1 SGDLS, CDR2 YYNGEE. V lost 0 bases and J 6 bases, leaving 21 bases between the germline ends. CDR3 in DNA: TGTGCCAGCAGCGTAGCTCCTTTTACACAGGGCGGGGATGGCTACACCTTC. Residues: CASSVAPFTQGGDGYTF.

This chain joins TRBV20-1 and TRBJ2-3, with 10 positions matching TRBD2. Trimming cost V 6 bases and J 1 base; bases outside gene matches: 7. The CDR3 runs 15 residues. CDR1 and CDR2 from the germline V gene are DFQATT and SNEGSKA (reference sequence). In nucleotides, the CDR3 is TGCAGTGCGGATGCCGGGACTAGCGGCACAGATACGCAGTATTTT. It specifies CSADAGTSGTDTQYF.

The rearrangement uses TRBV3-1 and TRBJ1-1, with no clear D. The CDR3 covers 14 residues. Trimming took 4 bases from V and 10 from J, leaving 19 bases between them. Germline CDR1 and CDR2: LGHDT and YNNKEL (reference sequence). This chain's CDR3 is CASSPRFRLEGAFF. For the CDR3, the DNA is TGTGCCAGCAGCCCCCGTTTCCGGCTCGAGGGAGCTTTCTTT.

This clonotype was observed a single time. The chain couples TRBV7-9 to TRBJ2-7; TRBD2 is a possible D gene (5 bases). This CDR3 is 12 amino acids long. Germline V gives CDR1 SEHNR, CDR2 FQNEAQ (reference sequence). Trimming removed 11 bases from V and 4 bases from J, with 15 bases in between. The CDR3, as DNA: TGTGCCGGCGGACTTAGCCCATACGAGCAGTACTTC. Its translation: CAGGLSPYEQYF.

The chain combines TRBV7-9 with TRBJ1-2; TRBD1 matches at 7 bases. CDR1 is SEHNR, CDR2 FQNEAQ, per germline (reference sequence). This CDR3 spans 14 amino acids. The V and J ends lost 1 base and 7 bases, in that order; junction bases with no gene match: 6. The CDR3 is CASSLGGQRLGYTF. CDR3 nucleotides: TGTGCCAGCAGCTTAGGGGGACAGAGGCTTGGCTACACCTTC.